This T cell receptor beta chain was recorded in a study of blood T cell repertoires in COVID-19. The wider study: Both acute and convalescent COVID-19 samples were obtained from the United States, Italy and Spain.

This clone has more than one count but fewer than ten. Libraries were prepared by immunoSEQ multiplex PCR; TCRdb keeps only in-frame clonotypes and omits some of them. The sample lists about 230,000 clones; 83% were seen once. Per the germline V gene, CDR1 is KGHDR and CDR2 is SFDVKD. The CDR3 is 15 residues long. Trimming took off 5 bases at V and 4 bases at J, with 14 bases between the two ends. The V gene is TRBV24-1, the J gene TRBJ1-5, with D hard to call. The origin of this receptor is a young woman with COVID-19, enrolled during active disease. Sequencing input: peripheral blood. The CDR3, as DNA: TGTGCCACCAGTGGTGGGGTGGGAGGGAATCAGCCCCAGCATTTT. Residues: CATSGGVGGNQPQHF.